The 4 T cell receptor beta chains reported below all come from one sample, sequenced in a study of control samples from healthy donors and cancer patients. Libraries were prepared by immunoSEQ multiplex PCR; TCRdb keeps only in-frame clonotypes and omits some of them. Of about 35,000 clones listed, approximately 93% were seen once; the top ten hold about 1.7%. Sequences were obtained from PBMCs. The receptor source for this set is a man in his forties or fifties with colorectal cancer.

V and J are TRBV6-5 and TRBJ1-1; D not resolved. With 1 base removed from V and 1 base from J, the gap between germline ends came to 7 bases. This CDR3 is 14 amino acids long. CDR1 and CDR2 (germline): MNHEY, SVGAGI. The CDR3 loop is CASSYFEPNTEAFF. For the CDR3, the DNA is TGTGCCAGCAGTTACTTTGAACCGAACACTGAAGCTTTCTTT.

The rearrangement links TRBV9 to TRBJ1-3, with 8 bases that match TRBD1. Germline values: CDR1 SGDLS, CDR2 YYNGEE. The J segment lost 4 bases and the V segment lost 2 bases, leaving 2 bases of the junction unmatched. CDR3 length: 14 residues. The DNA for the CDR3 is TGTGCCAGCAGCGTTAGACAGGGGGGAAACACCATATATTTT. This translates into CASSVRQGGNTIYF.

This chain connects TRBV7-9 to TRBJ2-3; D uncertain. The CDR3 loop spans 15 amino acids. CDR1 and CDR2 from the germline V gene are SEHNR and FQNEAQ (reference sequence). The V end lost 2 bases, the J end lost 0 bases, and 9 bases lay between the germline ends. CDR3 loop: CASSLSLQSTDTQYF. The CDR3 DNA reads TGTGCCAGCAGCTTATCTCTGCAGAGCACAGATACGCAGTATTTT.

The V call is TRBV3-1 (or the pseudogene TRBV3-2), the J call TRBJ2-3; 7 nucleotides agree with TRBD2. Per the germline V gene, CDR1 is LGHDT and CDR2 is YNNKEL (reference sequence). The CDR3 length is 15 residues. Trimming took 0 bases from V and 3 from J; bases not matched to a gene: 3. The CDR3 sequence: CASSQDGTKTDTQYF. The DNA for the CDR3 is TGTGCCAGCAGCCAAGACGGGACTAAAACAGATACGCAGTATTTT.